The 32 T cell receptor beta chains reported below all come from one sample, sequenced in a study of blood T cell repertoires in COVID-19. TCRdb keeps only in-frame clones here, not all; method: immunoSEQ multiplex PCR. The sample has about 42,000 clones, roughly nine tenths seen once. Sequenced sample: peripheral blood. Receptors originate from a man younger than 40 with active or convalescent COVID-19.

The genes are TRBV5-4 and TRBJ2-7, with D possibly being TRBD1 (6 bases). This CDR3 has 15 amino acids. The V and J ends lost 4 bases and 0 bases respectively, with 14 bases between them. CDR1 SGHNT and CDR2 YYREEE come from the germline V gene (reference sequence). The CDR3 DNA reads as TGTGCCAGCAGCAGAAAGGACAGACCCTCCTACGAGCAGTACTTC. It codes for CASSRKDRPSYEQYF. Drawing the rest from reference TRBV5-4 and TRBJ2-7, the complete variable domain is ETGVTQSPTHLIKTRGQQVTLRCSSQSGHNTVSWYQQALGQGPQFIFQYYREEENGRGNFPPRFSGLQFPNYSSELNVNALELDDSALYLCASSRKDRPSYEQYFGPGTRLTVT.

In its sample, this clone was seen once. This chain connects TRBV5-1 to TRBJ1-1; TRBD1 might be the D (5 bases). The CDR3 loop spans 15 amino acids. V lost 0 bases and J 0 bases, leaving 9 bases between the germline ends. Germline V gene lookup returns CDR1 SGHRS and CDR2 YFSETQ. In nucleotides, the CDR3 is TGCGCCAGCAGCTTGGGGGGCTTGGTGAACACTGAAGCTTTCTTT. Amino acids: CASSLGGLVNTEAFF.

This sequence joins TRBV5-1 and TRBJ2-3; 13 bases align to TRBD2. J gave up 2 bases and V 1 base, and 7 bases lay outside the gene matches. CDR3 length equals 18 residues. Germline-derived CDR1 and CDR2 are SGHRS and YFSETQ. The CDR3 loop reads CASSLSLTSGGITDTQYF. The CDR3 nucleotides read TGCGCCAGCAGCTTGTCGTTGACTAGCGGGGGGATCACAGATACGCAGTATTTT. Full variable domain (missing parts from reference TRBV5-1 and TRBJ2-3): KAGVTQTPRYLIKTRGQQVTLSCSPISGHRSVSWYQQTPGQGLQFLFEYFSETQRNKGNFPGRFSGRQFSNSRSEMNVSTLELGDSALYLCASSLSLTSGGITDTQYFGPGTRLTVL.

DNA for the CDR3: TGTGCCAGCACGCTAGAAGCGGGAGGTCAAGAGACCCAGTACTTC. This translates into CASTLEAGGQETQYF. The chain combines TRBV7-2 with TRBJ2-5; TRBD2 aligns across 9 bases. This CDR3 comprises 15 residues. V was clipped by 7 bases and J by 2 bases; unmatched bases: 8. Germline lookup yields CDR1 SGHTA and CDR2 FQGNSA.

The rearrangement uses TRBV3-1 (or the pseudogene TRBV3-2) and TRBJ2-1; TRBD1 aligns across 9 bases. This CDR3 has 17 amino acids. CDR1 LGHDT and CDR2 YNNKEL come from the germline V gene (reference sequence). V trimming: 0 bases; J trimming: 2 bases; junction bases outside the gene matches: 5. For the CDR3, the DNA is TGTGCCAGCAGCCAAGATGGCGGGACAGGGCCCTACAATGAGCAGTTCTTC. Its protein product is CASSQDGGTGPYNEQFF.

The chain combines TRBV7-8 with TRBJ2-7; D not resolved. Trimming removed 5 bases from V and 4 bases from J, with 12 bases in between. Germline-derived CDR1 and CDR2 are SGHVS and FQNEAQ. The length of the CDR3 is 13 residues. Here the CDR3 DNA reads TGTGCCAGCAGCGTAATGGCAGGATACGAGCAGTACGTC. It specifies CASSVMAGYEQYV.

Here the CDR3 DNA reads TGTGCCAGCAGCAAACGACCGAGACAGGGGGCAGACACCGGGGAGCTGTTTTTT. Translated: CASSKRPRQGADTGELFF. The chain has TRBV7-3 and TRBJ2-2; TRBD1 agrees at 10 bases. The CDR3 is 18 amino acids. Germline V gene sequence: CDR1 SGHTA, CDR2 FQGTGA. V trimming: 5 bases; J trimming: 3 bases; junction bases outside the gene matches: 12.

In DNA form, the CDR3 reads TGTGCCAGCAGTGAAAGCTCACGTAGCGGTCGTTCTGGGACCCAGTACTTC. Its protein product is CASSESSRSGRSGTQYF. The chain combines TRBV6-1 with TRBJ2-5, with D possibly matching TRBD2 (6 bases). The CDR3 length is 17 residues. The germline V and J ends were trimmed by 2 bases and 7 bases, with 23 bases remaining between them. Germline V lookup: CDR1 MNHNS, CDR2 SASEGT.

This clone appeared a single time. V usage is TRBV5-4 and J usage is TRBJ2-5, with 9 bases matching TRBD2. V lost 4 bases, J lost 5 bases, and 6 bases stayed unmatched. The CDR3 runs 14 residues. CDR1 SGHNT and CDR2 YYREEE come from the germline V gene (reference sequence). CDR3 residues: CASSIAGVTETQYF. The CDR3 nucleotides read TGTGCCAGCAGCATAGCGGGAGTCACTGAGACCCAGTACTTC.

The sample holds one count of this clone. The CDR3 here is CASSPRGTNYGYTF. DNA of the CDR3: TGTGCCAGCAGCCCCCGGGGGACTAACTATGGCTACACCTTC. The chain links TRBV13 to TRBJ1-2, with a possible D match to TRBD1 (5 bases). The CDR3 contains 14 residues. Trimming removed 5 bases at V and 0 bases at J, with 10 bases between. CDR1 is PRHDT, CDR2 FYEKMQ, per germline (reference sequence).

This sequence joins TRBV6-5 and TRBJ2-7; a weak D match, TRBD2 (5 bases). CDR3 length equals 11 residues. Trimming cost V 5 bases and J 7 bases, with 9 bases left between them. CDR1 and CDR2 from the germline V gene are MNHEY and SVGAGI. Written as DNA, the CDR3 is TGTGCCAGCAGTACTAGTATAGAGCAGTACTTC. The encoded protein is CASSTSIEQYF.

CDR3 sequence (DNA): TGTGCCAGCAGCCAGAGCGGGCCCTACAATGAGCAGTTCTTC. It encodes CASSQSGPYNEQFF. V gene TRBV16 combines with J gene TRBJ2-1; possibly TRBD2 for D (6 bases). The CDR3 consists of 14 residues. The germline CDR1 and CDR2 sequences are KGHSY and FQNENV. Trimming shortened V by 3 bases and J by 2 bases, and 8 bases separated the two germline ends.

V and J are TRBV3-1 (or the pseudogene TRBV3-2) and TRBJ1-2; D uncertain. The CDR3 is 13 residues long. The V and J ends lost 0 bases and 8 bases respectively, with 10 bases between them. Germline CDR1 LGHDT, CDR2 YNNKEL (reference sequence). The CDR3 DNA is TGTGCCAGCAGCCAAGATCGGGTGGCCGGCTACACCTTC. The encoded protein is CASSQDRVAGYTF.

This clone was counted between two and nine times. V and J are TRBV29-1 and TRBJ2-7; D is perhaps TRBD2 (5 bases). Germline CDR1 is SQVTM and CDR2 is ANQGSEA. CDR3 size: 13 residues. Trimming removed 0 bases at V and 3 bases at J, with 9 bases between. Here the CDR3 reads CSVEDFEGYEQYF. CDR3 coding DNA: TGCAGCGTTGAAGATTTTGAGGGCTACGAGCAGTACTTC.

This clone was counted a few times. This chain links TRBV5-6 with TRBJ1-1; no definite D call. Trimming removed 4 bases at V and 7 bases at J, with 14 bases between. CDR1 and CDR2 (germline): SGHDT, YYEEEE. There are 13 residues in the CDR3. CDR3 sequence: CASSLLGGDEAFF. The CDR3 nucleotides read TGTGCCAGCAGCCTGCTCGGCGGGGATGAAGCTTTCTTT.

This clone was seen only a few times. The J gene is TRBJ2-5, the V gene TRBV15, with 10 nucleotides matching TRBD2. The J segment lost 4 bases and the V segment lost 5 bases, leaving 7 bases of the junction unmatched. This CDR3 is built from 15 residues. Germline V lookup: CDR1 LNHNV, CDR2 YYDKDF (reference sequence). CDR3 amino acids: CATSRAGGPLETQYF. DNA for the CDR3: TGTGCCACCAGCCGAGCGGGAGGGCCGCTAGAGACCCAGTACTTC.

The CDR3 DNA sequence: TGCAGTGCTAGTTCTAGCGGGAGTTTAGATACGCAGTATTTT. Amino acids: CSASSSGSLDTQYF. V and J are TRBV20-1 and TRBJ2-3; TRBD2 agrees at 10 bases. V was pared by 3 bases and J by 5 bases, with 5 bases of the junction left unmatched. The CDR3 contains 14 residues. Germline CDR1 and CDR2: DFQATT and SNEGSKA (reference sequence).

The V call is TRBV6-5, the J call TRBJ1-1; D is unresolved. This CDR3 contains 14 residues. CDR1 MNHEY and CDR2 SVGAGI come from the germline V gene. V lost 2 bases and J 1 base, leaving 8 bases between the germline ends. The DNA of the CDR3 is TGTGCCAGCAGTTACACCTCCGGGAACACTGAAGCTTTCTTT. This gives the protein CASSYTSGNTEAFF.

V usage is TRBV20-1 and J usage is TRBJ1-1; D gene uncertain. Germline V lookup: CDR1 DFQATT, CDR2 SNEGSKA (reference sequence). V lost 0 bases and J 3 bases, leaving 2 bases between the germline ends. The CDR3 is made up of 11 amino acids. DNA of the CDR3: TGCAGTGCTAGAGACTACACTGAAGCTTTCTTT. Translated: CSARDYTEAFF.

The rearrangement uses TRBV7-9 and TRBJ2-5, with 9 bases matching TRBD2. The CDR3 runs 14 residues. Germline V gene sequence: CDR1 SEHNR, CDR2 FQNEAQ (reference sequence). V shed 5 bases, J shed 5 bases, and the junction held 6 bases outside the gene matches. The CDR3 coding sequence is TGTGCCAGCAGCCCAAGCGGGGGGAGGGAGACCCAGTACTTC. Its translation: CASSPSGGRETQYF. The full variable domain, rest sourced from reference TRBV7-9 and TRBJ2-5, is DTGVSQNPRHKITKRGQNVTFRCDPISEHNRLYWYRQTLGQGPEFLTYFQNEAQLEKSRLLSDRFSAERPKGSFSTLEIQRTEQGDSAMYLCASSPSGGRETQYFGPGTRLLVL.

This chain connects TRBV28 to TRBJ2-1; D call uncertain. The CDR3 runs to 14 residues. Trimming pared 8 bases from V and 0 bases from J, leaving 11 bases between. The germline V gene has CDR1 MDHEN and CDR2 SYDVKM. The CDR3 protein is CASGGLFSYNEQFF. Written as DNA, the CDR3 is TGTGCCAGCGGTGGCCTCTTCTCCTACAATGAGCAGTTCTTC.

This clone showed up just once. The CDR3 sequence is CASSLGGTGELFF. The CDR3 coding sequence is TGTGCCAGCAGCTTAGGCGGGACCGGGGAGCTGTTTTTT. The chain couples TRBV7-3 to TRBJ2-2, with D perhaps matching TRBD2 (5 bases). The V gene's germline CDR1 is SGHTA and CDR2 FQGTGA. Trimming removed 2 bases at V and 5 bases at J, with 6 bases between. The CDR3 is made up of 13 amino acids.

The chain combines TRBV6-1 with TRBJ1-3; D is unclear. Per germline, CDR1 MNHNS and CDR2 SASEGT. The CDR3 totals 13 residues. The V end lost 11 bases, the J end lost 0 bases, and 11 bases lay between the germline ends. CDR3 in amino acids: CAAEALSGNTIYF. CDR3 DNA: TGTGCCGCTGAGGCCCTCTCTGGAAACACCATATATTTT.

V usage is TRBV5-6 and J usage is TRBJ1-4; D is unresolved. The germline V and J ends were trimmed by 0 bases and 7 bases, with 7 bases remaining between them. The CDR3 has 13 residues. The germline gives CDR1 SGHDT, CDR2 YYEEEE. CDR3 sequence reads: CASSLVFGEKLFF. CDR3 nucleotide sequence: TGTGCCAGCAGCTTGGTCTTCGGTGAAAAACTGTTTTTT.

This clone showed up just once. The CDR3 here is CSVTRQATNEKLFF. The CDR3 nucleotides are TGCAGCGTTACCCGACAAGCAACTAATGAAAAACTGTTTTTT. V usage is TRBV29-1 and J usage is TRBJ1-4; D gene ambiguous. V was trimmed by 5 bases and J by 0 bases, leaving 10 bases between them. The CDR3 sequence is 14 residues long. Germline CDR1 reads SQVTM; CDR2 reads ANQGSEA.

The genes are TRBV19 and TRBJ2-2; TRBD1 might be the D (5 bases). The CDR3 length is 14 residues. Germline V lookup: CDR1 LNHDA, CDR2 SQIVND (reference sequence). V was shortened by 3 bases and J by 4 bases, with 9 bases between the two germline ends. Written as DNA, the CDR3 is TGTGCCAGTAGTATCGGCAGGGCCACCGGGGAGCTGTTTTTT. Residues: CASSIGRATGELFF.

V and J are TRBV11-2 and TRBJ2-7; 13 bases align to TRBD2. Germline-derived CDR1 and CDR2 are SGHAT and FQNNGV. This CDR3 has 16 amino acids. V lost 5 bases to trimming and J lost 3 bases; unmatched junction nucleotides: 7. For the CDR3, the DNA is TGTGCCAGCAGCCCCCGACTAGCGGGGGGATACTACGAGCAGTACTTC. It specifies CASSPRLAGGYYEQYF.

This clone was found a few times. The V and J genes are TRBV12-5 and TRBJ1-1, with TRBD1 matching 7 bases. This CDR3 spans 15 amino acids. Per the germline V gene, CDR1 is LGHNT and CDR2 is FRNRAP. V lost 6 bases and J lost 4; bases outside the gene matches: 11. CDR3 protein: CASGSNRGMSTEAFF. The CDR3 region has the DNA TGTGCTAGTGGCTCCAACAGGGGTATGAGCACTGAAGCTTTCTTT.

J is TRBJ1-1 and V is TRBV7-9; D remains ambiguous. CDR3 length equals 14 residues. The V end lost 5 bases, the J end lost 0 bases, and 10 bases lay between the germline ends. Germline V CDR1 and CDR2: SEHNR, FQNEAQ (reference sequence). In DNA form, the CDR3 reads TGTGCCAGCAGCCCTGGACTCATGAACACTGAAGCTTTCTTT. It yields the protein CASSPGLMNTEAFF.

The chain recombines TRBV6-1 with TRBJ2-7, with D possibly matching TRBD1 (6 bases). Trimming pared 1 base from V and 3 bases from J, leaving 13 bases between. The CDR3 totals 15 residues. Germline loops: CDR1 MNHNS, CDR2 SASEGT. This chain's CDR3 is CASSEVSRGVYEQYF. DNA for the CDR3: TGTGCCAGCAGTGAAGTTTCCAGGGGTGTCTACGAGCAGTACTTC.

V gene TRBV14 combines with J gene TRBJ2-7, with 8 bases identical to TRBD1. CDR1 and CDR2 from the germline V gene are SGHDN and FVKESK. With V trimmed by 4 bases and J by 6 bases, 5 bases remained unmatched. This CDR3 region has 13 residues. This CDR3 is CASSPIGTGEQYV. The CDR3 DNA sequence: TGTGCCAGCAGCCCGATCGGGACAGGCGAGCAGTACGTC.

This chain links TRBV3-1 (or the pseudogene TRBV3-2) with TRBJ2-1; 7 bases agree with TRBD1. With V trimmed by 6 bases and J by 4 bases, 0 bases remained unmatched. The CDR3 is made up of 12 amino acids. The V gene's germline CDR1 is LGHDT and CDR2 YNNKEL (reference sequence). CDR3 region: CASRQGYNEQFF. CDR3 coding DNA: TGTGCCAGCAGACAGGGGTACAATGAGCAGTTCTTC.